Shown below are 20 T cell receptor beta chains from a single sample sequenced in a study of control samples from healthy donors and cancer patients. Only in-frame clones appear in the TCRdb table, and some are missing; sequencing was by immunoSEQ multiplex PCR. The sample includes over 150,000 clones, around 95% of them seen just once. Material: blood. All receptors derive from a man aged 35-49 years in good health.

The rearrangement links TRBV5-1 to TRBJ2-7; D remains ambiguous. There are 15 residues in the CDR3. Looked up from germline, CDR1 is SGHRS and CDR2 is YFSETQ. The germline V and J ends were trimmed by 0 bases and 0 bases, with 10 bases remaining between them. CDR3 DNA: TGCGCCAGCAGCTTGGGATCATCCTACTCCTACGAGCAGTACTTC. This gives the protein CASSLGSSYSYEQYF.

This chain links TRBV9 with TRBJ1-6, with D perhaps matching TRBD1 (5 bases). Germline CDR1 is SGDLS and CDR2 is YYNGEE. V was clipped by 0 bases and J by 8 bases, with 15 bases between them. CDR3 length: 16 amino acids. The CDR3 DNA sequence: TGTGCCAGCAGCGTAGAAGGTGCGGACAAGGATTCACCCCTCCACTTT. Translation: CASSVEGADKDSPLHF.

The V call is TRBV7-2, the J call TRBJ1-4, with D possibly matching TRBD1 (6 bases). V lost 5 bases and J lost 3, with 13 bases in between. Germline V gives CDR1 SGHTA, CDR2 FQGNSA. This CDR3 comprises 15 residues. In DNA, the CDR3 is TGTGCCAGCAGCGAACAGGGAAGAGCTAATGAAAAACTGTTTTTT. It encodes CASSEQGRANEKLFF.

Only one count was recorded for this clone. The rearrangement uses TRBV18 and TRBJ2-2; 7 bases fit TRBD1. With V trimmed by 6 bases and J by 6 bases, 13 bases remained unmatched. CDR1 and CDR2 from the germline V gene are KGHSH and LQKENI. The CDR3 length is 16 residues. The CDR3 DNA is TGTGCCAGCTCGCCCGACAGGGAAGTTTTGGCCGGGGAGCTGTTTTTT. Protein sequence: CASSPDREVLAGELFF.

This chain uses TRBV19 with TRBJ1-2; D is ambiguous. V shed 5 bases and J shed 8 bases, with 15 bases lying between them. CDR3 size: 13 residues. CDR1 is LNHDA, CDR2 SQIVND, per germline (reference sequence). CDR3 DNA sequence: TGTGCCAGTAGTCCATCCCGGTTGAGAGGCTACACCTTC. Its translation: CASSPSRLRGYTF.

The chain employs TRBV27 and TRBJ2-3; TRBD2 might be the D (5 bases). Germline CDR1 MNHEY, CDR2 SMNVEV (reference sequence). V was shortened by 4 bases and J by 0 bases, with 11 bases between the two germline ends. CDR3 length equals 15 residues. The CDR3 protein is CASSSRPGSTDTQYF. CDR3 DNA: TGTGCCAGCAGTTCGCGGCCGGGGAGCACAGATACGCAGTATTTT.

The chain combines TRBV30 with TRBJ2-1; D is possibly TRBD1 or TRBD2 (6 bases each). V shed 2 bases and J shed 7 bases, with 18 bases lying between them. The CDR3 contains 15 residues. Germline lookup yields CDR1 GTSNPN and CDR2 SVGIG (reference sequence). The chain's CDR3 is CAWSLSLGGHNEQFF. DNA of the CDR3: TGTGCCTGGAGTCTCTCCCTGGGGGGCCATAATGAGCAGTTCTTC.

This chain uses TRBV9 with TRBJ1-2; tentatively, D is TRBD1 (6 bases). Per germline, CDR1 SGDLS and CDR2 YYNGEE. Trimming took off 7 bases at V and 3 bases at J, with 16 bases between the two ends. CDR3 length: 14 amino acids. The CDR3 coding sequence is TGTGCCAGCGCCCGACAGGCGGCGGACTATGGCTACACCTTC. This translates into CASARQAADYGYTF.

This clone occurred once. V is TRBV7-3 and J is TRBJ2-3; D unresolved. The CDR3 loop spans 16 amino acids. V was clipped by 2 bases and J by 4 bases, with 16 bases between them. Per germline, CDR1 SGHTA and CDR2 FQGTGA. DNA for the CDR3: TGTGCCAGCAGCTTACCGGGCGGACCGAAGGCAGATACGCAGTATTTT. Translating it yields CASSLPGGPKADTQYF.

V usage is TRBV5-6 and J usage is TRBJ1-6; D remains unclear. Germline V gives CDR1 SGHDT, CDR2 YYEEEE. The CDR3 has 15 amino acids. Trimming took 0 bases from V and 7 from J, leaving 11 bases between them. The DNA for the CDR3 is TGTGCCAGCAGCTTGGGCAGTGGGTGGAATTCACCCCTCCACTTT. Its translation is CASSLGSGWNSPLHF.

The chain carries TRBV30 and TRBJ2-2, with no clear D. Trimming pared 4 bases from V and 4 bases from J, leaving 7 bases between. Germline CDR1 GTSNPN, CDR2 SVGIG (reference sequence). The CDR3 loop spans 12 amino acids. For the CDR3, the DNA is TGTGCCTGGAATGACCGCACCGGGGAGCTGTTTTTT. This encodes CAWNDRTGELFF.

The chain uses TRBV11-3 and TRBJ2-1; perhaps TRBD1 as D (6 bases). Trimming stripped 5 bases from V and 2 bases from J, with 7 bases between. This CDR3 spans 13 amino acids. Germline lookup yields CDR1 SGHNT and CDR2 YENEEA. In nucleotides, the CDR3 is TGTGCCAGCAGCCGGACAGCCTACAATGAGCAGTTCTTC. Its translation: CASSRTAYNEQFF.

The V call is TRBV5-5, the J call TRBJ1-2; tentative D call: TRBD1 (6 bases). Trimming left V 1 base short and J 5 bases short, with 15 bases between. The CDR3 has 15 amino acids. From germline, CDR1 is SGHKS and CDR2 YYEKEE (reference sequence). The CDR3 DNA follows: TGTGCCAGCAGCTTGTGGACAGATCTCTCTTATGGCTACACCTTC. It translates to CASSLWTDLSYGYTF.

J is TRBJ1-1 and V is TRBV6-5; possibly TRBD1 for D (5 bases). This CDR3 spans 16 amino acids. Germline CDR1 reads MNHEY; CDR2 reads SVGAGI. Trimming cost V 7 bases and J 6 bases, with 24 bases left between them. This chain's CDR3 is CASINSLGTAGSEAFF. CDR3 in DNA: TGTGCCAGCATTAACTCTTTAGGGACGGCTGGGTCTGAAGCTTTCTTT.

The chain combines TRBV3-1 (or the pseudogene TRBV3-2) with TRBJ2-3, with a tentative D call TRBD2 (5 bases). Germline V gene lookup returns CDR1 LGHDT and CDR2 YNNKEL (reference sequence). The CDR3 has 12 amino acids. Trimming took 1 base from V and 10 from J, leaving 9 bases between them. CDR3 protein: CASSQAAGAQYF. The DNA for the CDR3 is TGTGCCAGCAGCCAAGCTGCGGGTGCGCAGTATTTT.

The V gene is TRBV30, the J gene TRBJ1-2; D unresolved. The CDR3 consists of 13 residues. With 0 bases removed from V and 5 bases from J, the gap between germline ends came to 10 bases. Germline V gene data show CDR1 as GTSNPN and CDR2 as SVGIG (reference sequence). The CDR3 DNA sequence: TGTGCCTGGAGTGTACGGACGGAATATGGCTACACCTTC. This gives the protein CAWSVRTEYGYTF. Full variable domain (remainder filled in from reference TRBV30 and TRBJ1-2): SQTIHQWPATLVQPVGSPLSLECTVEGTSNPNLYWYRQAAGRGLQLLFYSVGIGQISSEVPQNLSASRPQDRQFILSSKKLLLSDSGFYLCAWSVRTEYGYTFGSGTRLTVV.

The CDR3 DNA sequence: TGTGCCAGCAGCCCCGGGAGGGGGCAGGGAGATACGCAGTATTTT. It encodes CASSPGRGQGDTQYF. The rearrangement uses TRBV5-4 and TRBJ2-3; tentatively, D is TRBD2 (8 bases). This CDR3 comprises 15 residues. Between the trimmed V and J ends, which lost 4 bases and 5 bases, there was a span of 17 bases. Germline V gene data show CDR1 as SGHNT and CDR2 as YYREEE (reference sequence). The entire variable domain, with the rest obtained from reference TRBV5-4 and TRBJ2-3, is as follows: ETGVTQSPTHLIKTRGQQVTLRCSSQSGHNTVSWYQQALGQGPQFIFQYYREEENGRGNFPPRFSGLQFPNYSSELNVNALELDDSALYLCASSPGRGQGDTQYFGPGTRLTVL.

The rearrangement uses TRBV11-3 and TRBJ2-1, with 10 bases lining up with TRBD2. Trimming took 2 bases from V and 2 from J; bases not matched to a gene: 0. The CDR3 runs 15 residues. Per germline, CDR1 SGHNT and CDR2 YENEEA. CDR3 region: CASSLLAGAYNEQFF. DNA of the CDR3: TGTGCCAGCAGCTTACTAGCGGGGGCCTACAATGAGCAGTTCTTC.

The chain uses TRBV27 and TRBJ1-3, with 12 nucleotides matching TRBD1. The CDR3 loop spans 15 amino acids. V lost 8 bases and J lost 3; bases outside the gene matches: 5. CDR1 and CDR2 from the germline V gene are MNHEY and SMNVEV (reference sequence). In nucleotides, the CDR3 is TGTGCCAGCGCACGGGACAGGGGGCTTGGAAACACCATATATTTT. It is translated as CASARDRGLGNTIYF.

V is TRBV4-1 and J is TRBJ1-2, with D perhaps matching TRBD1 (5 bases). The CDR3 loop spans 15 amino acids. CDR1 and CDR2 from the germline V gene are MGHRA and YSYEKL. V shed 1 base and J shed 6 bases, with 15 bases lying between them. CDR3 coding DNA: TGCGCCAGCAGCCAAGTAGGTCGCCAGGGTGATGGCTACACCTTC. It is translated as CASSQVGRQGDGYTF.